Each of the 29 T cell receptor beta chains below was sequenced from the same sample in a study of response to subunit inactivated influenza vaccine. TCRdb passed the RT-PCR reads through MiXCR, listing each CDR3 protein once. The sample includes more than 450,000 distinct CDR3 sequences, about 11% of them seen just once. In addition, the sample was reused for a study of T cells expressing NK-cell markers. According to that study: The authors made TCR beta cDNA libraries by 5'RACE template switching. This switching added a universal primer site and UMIs.

Material: PBMCs from blood, obtained on the day of vaccination. The receptors originated from a man aged 50 to 60 who received an inactivated influenza vaccine.

This clonotype has more than one count but fewer than ten. The chain combines TRBV28 with TRBJ1-2; D is ambiguous. V lost 2 bases and J lost 2, with 6 bases in between. The CDR3 is 13 residues long. Germline V gene lookup returns CDR1 MDHEN and CDR2 SYDVKM. The CDR3, as DNA: TGTGCCAGCAGTTTAATCCGAAACTATGGCTACACCTTC. Translated, it gives CASSLIRNYGYTF.

J is TRBJ2-3 and V is TRBV4-1; a weak D match, TRBD2 (5 bases). Looked up from germline, CDR1 is MGHRA and CDR2 is YSYEKL. The V end was cut by 1 base, the J end by 4 bases, with 9 bases between. The CDR3 runs 14 residues. CDR3 protein: CASSQGTFPDTQYF. The CDR3 nucleotides are TGCGCCAGCAGCCAAGGGACTTTCCCAGATACGCAGTATTTT.

The chain recombines TRBV11-2 with TRBJ2-1, with 10 bases aligning to TRBD2. The CDR3 runs to 15 residues. Germline V CDR1 and CDR2: SGHAT, FQNNGV. The V segment lost 5 bases and the J segment 3 bases; nucleotides outside the gene matches: 4. CDR3 sequence: CASSQIAGGYNEQFF. In DNA, the CDR3 is TGTGCCAGCAGCCAGATAGCGGGAGGCTACAATGAGCAGTTCTTC.

This clonotype was seen more than once but under ten times. The chain has TRBV28 and TRBJ2-7; D gene unclear. The CDR3 consists of 13 residues. The V gene's germline CDR1 is MDHEN and CDR2 SYDVKM. V was pared by 6 bases and J by 6 bases, with 15 bases between. CDR3 coding DNA: TGTGCCAGCAGCCCCTCCCCTCGGGTCGAGCAGTACTTC. Its protein product is CASSPSPRVEQYF. The full variable domain, completed using reference TRBV28 and TRBJ2-7, is DVKVTQSSRYLVKRTGEKVFLECVQDMDHENMFWYRQDPGLGLRLIYFSYDVKMKEKGDIPEGYSVSREKKERFSLILESASTNQTSMYLCASSPSPRVEQYFGPGTRLTVT.

V usage is TRBV12-3 or TRBV12-4 and J usage is TRBJ1-6; perhaps TRBD1 as D (5 bases). Trimming removed 2 bases at V and 0 bases at J, with 14 bases between. The CDR3 contains 18 residues. CDR3 loop: CASSLRLGGSSYNSPLHF. Here the CDR3 DNA reads TGTGCCAGCAGTTTAAGGTTGGGGGGGAGCTCCTATAATTCACCCCTCCACTTT.

The chain joins TRBV7-2 to TRBJ2-1; D gene unclear. Germline values: CDR1 SGHTA, CDR2 FQGNSA. Trimming left V 2 bases short and J 0 bases short, with 8 bases between. CDR3 length: 15 amino acids. The CDR3 sequence is CASSLIGSSYNEQFF. CDR3 in DNA: TGTGCCAGCAGCTTAATCGGTAGCTCCTACAATGAGCAGTTCTTC.

The chain employs TRBV24-1 and TRBJ2-1; perhaps TRBD1 as D (5 bases). V was cut by 6 bases and J by 1 base, with 9 bases left in between. This CDR3 has 14 amino acids. From germline, CDR1 is KGHDR and CDR2 SFDVKD. The CDR3: CATSRGSSYNEQFF. CDR3 coding DNA: TGTGCCACCAGTAGGGGCTCTTCCTACAATGAGCAGTTCTTC.

This clonotype turned up a few times. V is TRBV20-1 and J is TRBJ2-1; D not resolved. Between the trimmed V and J ends, which lost 1 base and 6 bases, there was a span of 13 bases. CDR1 and CDR2 from the germline V gene are DFQATT and SNEGSKA (reference sequence). CDR3 length: 14 residues. In DNA, the CDR3 is TGCAGTGCTAGAGCCCCGGGTGGCCCCAATGAGCAGTTCTTC. It yields the protein CSARAPGGPNEQFF.

This chain links TRBV4-3 with TRBJ2-1; D remains unclear. This CDR3 contains 15 residues. Germline assignment: CDR1 LGHNA and CDR2 YSLEER. V lost 1 base and J 6 bases, leaving 13 bases between the germline ends. CDR3 loop: CASSQGGSLPNEQFF. Written as DNA, the CDR3 is TGCGCCAGCAGCCAAGGCGGCTCCCTGCCCAATGAGCAGTTCTTC.

This clonotype was observed a handful of times. The chain couples TRBV9 to TRBJ2-3; D is possibly TRBD2 (5 bases). Germline V gene data show CDR1 as SGDLS and CDR2 as YYNGEE. The CDR3 covers 16 residues. Trimming left V 0 bases short and J 3 bases short, with 14 bases between. CDR3 nucleotides: TGTGCCAGCAGCGTAGAAATGGGGAGCAGGACAGATACGCAGTATTTT. Protein sequence: CASSVEMGSRTDTQYF.

This clonotype has ten or more counts. V is TRBV30 and J is TRBJ2-1; no reliable D call. The CDR3 is 12 residues long. From germline, CDR1 is GTSNPN and CDR2 SVGIG (reference sequence). V lost 2 bases and J lost 8, with 10 bases in between. This CDR3 reads CAWSFRIDEQFF. The CDR3 DNA reads as TGTGCCTGGAGTTTTAGGATCGATGAGCAGTTCTTC.

A few counts support this clonotype. The chain has TRBV11-2 and TRBJ2-1; TRBD2 aligns across 13 bases. CDR3 length: 17 amino acids. Losses at the gene ends were 7 bases for V and 2 bases for J; bases not matched to a gene: 8. Germline V lookup: CDR1 SGHAT, CDR2 FQNNGV. The CDR3, as DNA: TGTGCCAGCACCAAAGTACTAGCGGGGGGGGCCTACAATGAGCAGTTCTTC. It encodes CASTKVLAGGAYNEQFF.

The chain links TRBV19 to TRBJ2-2, with 8 nucleotides matching TRBD2. The ends lost 5 bases at V and 0 bases at J; junction bases unmatched: 14. CDR1 and CDR2 (germline): LNHDA, SQIVND (reference sequence). The CDR3 consists of 19 residues. CDR3 protein: CASSLLAGGALPNTGELFF. The CDR3 region has the DNA TGTGCCAGTAGTCTTCTCGCGGGAGGTGCGCTTCCGAACACCGGGGAGCTGTTTTTT.

This clonotype has at least ten counts. This chain links TRBV7-8 with TRBJ2-7, with D possibly being TRBD1 or TRBD2 (5 bases each). V lost 5 bases, J lost 3 bases, and 14 bases lay in between. Looked up from germline, CDR1 is SGHVS and CDR2 is FQNEAQ. CDR3 size: 14 residues. CDR3 amino acids: CASSTGPANYEQYF. Written as DNA, the CDR3 is TGTGCCAGCAGCACGGGACCGGCTAACTACGAGCAGTACTTC.

This clonotype showed up just a few times. The chain recombines TRBV25-1 with TRBJ2-3; D may be TRBD1 (5 bases). CDR1 MGHDK and CDR2 SYGVNS come from the germline V gene. V dropped 4 bases and J dropped 6 bases, with 11 bases sitting between them. The CDR3 is 13 residues long. The CDR3 protein is CASSGIQGDTQYF. The CDR3 DNA sequence: TGTGCCAGCAGTGGGATTCAGGGTGATACGCAGTATTTT.

This clonotype has a handful of counts. The chain carries TRBV20-1 and TRBJ1-3; D is possibly TRBD1 (5 bases). The germline V gene has CDR1 DFQATT and CDR2 SNEGSKA (reference sequence). The V and J ends lost 7 bases and 0 bases respectively, with 19 bases between them. The CDR3 totals 16 residues. The CDR3 loop is CSVLGGNRISGNTIYF. The DNA for the CDR3 is TGCAGTGTCCTCGGGGGTAATAGGATCTCTGGAAACACCATATATTTT.

The sample holds many counts of this clonotype. The chain uses TRBV27 and TRBJ2-7, with 9 bases matching TRBD1. J was trimmed by 2 bases and V by 10 bases; bases with no gene match: 12. The CDR3 sequence is 15 residues long. Germline V gene sequence: CDR1 MNHEY, CDR2 SMNVEV (reference sequence). The CDR3 region has the DNA TGTGCCACCAAGAGTTCAGACAGGGGGACCTACGAGCAGTACTTC. This codes for CATKSSDRGTYEQYF.

This clonotype was recorded many times. This rearrangement joins TRBV20-1 to TRBJ2-2; 10 nucleotides agree with TRBD2. The CDR3 has 16 residues. Germline V gene data show CDR1 as DFQATT and CDR2 as SNEGSKA (reference sequence). The V gene end was trimmed by 0 bases and the J gene end by 5 bases; junction bases not matched to a gene: 6. The CDR3 sequence is CSARDLAGASTGELFF. CDR3 sequence (DNA): TGCAGTGCTAGAGACCTAGCGGGAGCTAGTACCGGGGAGCTGTTTTTT.

In this sample, this clonotype turned up once. J is TRBJ2-5 and V is TRBV24-1; D possibly corresponds to TRBD2 (5 bases). From germline, CDR1 is KGHDR and CDR2 SFDVKD. The CDR3 totals 13 residues. V gave up 4 bases and J gave up 6 bases, with 11 bases separating them. CDR3: CATSETRGKTQYF. CDR3 DNA: TGTGCCACCAGTGAGACACGGGGTAAGACCCAGTACTTC.

This clonotype has only a few counts. The chain is built from TRBV28 and TRBJ2-3; 9 bases agree with TRBD2. The length of the CDR3 is 15 residues. In germline, CDR1 is MDHEN, CDR2 SYDVKM. V was pared by 5 bases and J by 7 bases, with 10 bases of the junction left unmatched. The CDR3 DNA reads as TGTGCCAGCAGTCCTCCGGGACTAGCTAGTCATACGCAGTATTTT. Encoded protein: CASSPPGLASHTQYF.

This clonotype was seen at least ten times. DNA for the CDR3: TGCAGCGTTGAAGGACTAGCGGGTCCTACCTCATACAATGAGCAGTTCTTC. It yields the protein CSVEGLAGPTSYNEQFF. This rearrangement joins TRBV29-1 to TRBJ2-1; 10 nucleotides match TRBD2. CDR3 length equals 17 residues. CDR1 SQVTM and CDR2 ANQGSEA come from the germline V gene. The J segment lost 4 bases and the V segment lost 1 base, leaving 10 bases of the junction unmatched.

The rearrangement uses TRBV5-1 and TRBJ2-3, with 7 bases that match TRBD2. Germline CDR1 and CDR2: SGHRS and YFSETQ. With 3 bases clipped from V and 3 bases from J, the junction kept 7 bases outside the gene matches. This CDR3 comprises 15 residues. The CDR3 reads CASSYRGVFTDTQYF. In nucleotides, the CDR3 is TGCGCCAGCAGCTACCGGGGGGTTTTTACAGATACGCAGTATTTT. Full variable domain (missing parts from reference TRBV5-1 and TRBJ2-3): KAGVTQTPRYLIKTRGQQVTLSCSPISGHRSVSWYQQTPGQGLQFLFEYFSETQRNKGNFPGRFSGRQFSNSRSEMNVSTLELGDSALYLCASSYRGVFTDTQYFGPGTRLTVL.

This clonotype was observed a single time. The chain combines TRBV7-2 with TRBJ2-7; 9 nucleotides line up with TRBD2. Germline V CDR1 and CDR2: SGHTA, FQGNSA. CDR3 size: 14 residues. After removal of 5 bases from V and 7 bases from J, the junction contained 9 bases not matched to a gene. CDR3 DNA sequence: TGTGCCAGCAGCAGGACTGGCGGGGGGGCTGAGCAGTACTTC. It specifies CASSRTGGGAEQYF.

This clonotype was detected only a few times. This chain uses TRBV24-1 with TRBJ2-3; D gene ambiguous. CDR1 is KGHDR, CDR2 SFDVKD, per germline. Trimming pared 2 bases from V and 6 bases from J, leaving 5 bases between. The length of the CDR3 is 12 residues. CDR3: CATSDYGDTQYF. CDR3 coding DNA: TGTGCCACCAGTGATTATGGGGATACGCAGTATTTT.

This clonotype turned up a few times. The chain recombines TRBV11-2 with TRBJ2-3; 9 bases fit TRBD1. J gave up 1 base and V 8 bases, and 7 bases lay outside the gene matches. Germline V CDR1 and CDR2: SGHAT, FQNNGV. CDR3 length equals 15 residues. Here the CDR3 DNA reads TGTGCCAGCGGGACAGGGTTAGGGGGCACAGATACGCAGTATTTT. Translated: CASGTGLGGTDTQYF. The complete variable domain, with remaining parts taken from reference TRBV11-2 and TRBJ2-3, reads EAGVAQSPRYKIIEKRQSVAFWCNPISGHATLYWYQQILGQGPKLLIQFQNNGVVDDSQLPKDRFSAERLKGVDSTLKIQPAKLEDSAVYLCASGTGLGGTDTQYFGPGTRLTVL.

This chain joins TRBV5-1 and TRBJ2-1, with D perhaps given as TRBD1 or TRBD2 (6 bases each). With 4 bases removed from V and 8 bases from J, the gap between germline ends came to 19 bases. The CDR3 consists of 15 residues. The germline CDR1 and CDR2 sequences are SGHRS and YFSETQ. CDR3 protein: CASSPPRGVIDEQFF. The CDR3 bases are TGCGCCAGCAGCCCACCGAGGGGGGTTATCGATGAGCAGTTCTTC.

This sequence joins TRBV11-1 and TRBJ2-1; 12 nucleotides align to TRBD2. The germline gives CDR1 SGHAT, CDR2 FQDESV (reference sequence). V was clipped by 4 bases and J by 4 bases; unmatched bases: 11. CDR3 size: 18 residues. CDR3 nucleotides: TGTGCCAGCAGCTCCTCGGGACTAGCGGGTGCTAAATACAATGAGCAGTTCTTC. Translation: CASSSSGLAGAKYNEQFF.

J is TRBJ2-3 and V is TRBV5-6; 10 positions match TRBD2. Germline assignment: CDR1 SGHDT and CDR2 YYEEEE. The V and J ends lost 4 bases and 8 bases, in that order; junction bases with no gene match: 13. The CDR3 consists of 16 residues. Written as DNA, the CDR3 is TGTGCCAGCAGCAGTGATAGCGGGGGGCCCCGCCCTACGCAGTATTTT. It specifies CASSSDSGGPRPTQYF. The entire variable domain, with the rest obtained from reference TRBV5-6 and TRBJ2-3, is as follows: DAGVTQSPTHLIKTRGQQVTLRCSPKSGHDTVSWYQQALGQGPQFIFQYYEEEERQRGNFPDRFSGHQFPNYSSELNVNALLLGDSALYLCASSSDSGGPRPTQYFGPGTRLTVL.

The CDR3 here is CSGGGALSGELFF. The CDR3 DNA is TGCAGCGGGGGCGGGGCATTGTCCGGGGAGCTGTTTTTT. The gene calls are TRBV29-1 and TRBJ2-2; tentatively, D is TRBD2 (6 bases). CDR1 is SQVTM and CDR2 is ANQGSEA in the germline V gene. The CDR3 runs to 13 residues. The V gene lost 7 bases and the J gene lost 6 bases, with 15 bases spanning the gap.